These 27 T cell receptor beta chains originate from one sample sequenced in a study of OX40 agonist ivuxolimab in advanced cancers. Profiled with immunoSEQ multiplex PCR; TCRdb holds only in-frame clones, not every one. The sample has roughly 100,000 clones, under 90% seen once. This sample comprised CD4+ or CD8+ T cells sorted from blood, obtained in a trial of the OX40 agonist ivuxolimab. These receptors all stem from an adult with an advanced solid tumor such as melanoma, head and neck, liver or kidney cancer.

The rearrangement uses TRBV5-4 and TRBJ1-2, with D uncertain. The CDR3 loop spans 14 amino acids. Trimming removed 2 bases from V and 8 bases from J, with 16 bases in between. Germline V CDR1 and CDR2: SGHNT, YYREEE (reference sequence). The CDR3: CASSLIGLRGGYTF. In DNA form, the CDR3 reads TGTGCCAGCAGCTTAATCGGACTCAGAGGAGGCTACACCTTC.

This clone was seen more than once but under ten times. V gene TRBV30 combines with J gene TRBJ1-5; D is perhaps TRBD1 (5 bases). The CDR3 length is 15 residues. Per the germline V gene, CDR1 is GTSNPN and CDR2 is SVGIG (reference sequence). The V and J ends lost 5 bases and 2 bases respectively, with 16 bases between them. Here the CDR3 reads CAWAGPGRGNQPQHF. The CDR3 DNA is TGTGCCTGGGCCGGGCCGGGGCGAGGCAATCAGCCCCAGCATTTT.

Only a few counts were recorded for this clone. This chain links TRBV7-9 with TRBJ2-3, with a tentative D call TRBD1 (5 bases). Germline lookup yields CDR1 SEHNR and CDR2 FQNEAQ (reference sequence). The CDR3 is 13 amino acids. Trimming took 6 bases from V and 4 from J, leaving 11 bases between them. The CDR3 is CASSPGFPDTQYF. CDR3 sequence (DNA): TGTGCCAGCAGTCCAGGGTTCCCAGATACGCAGTATTTT.

This chain links TRBV10-2 with TRBJ1-5, with D perhaps matching TRBD1 (6 bases). The CDR3 is 17 amino acids. Germline CDR1 is WSHSY and CDR2 is SAAADI. Trimming pared 0 bases from V and 6 bases from J, leaving 18 bases between. CDR3 loop: CASSESHRATIAQPQHF. The CDR3 region has the DNA TGCGCCAGCAGTGAGTCGCACAGGGCTACCATCGCTCAGCCCCAGCATTTT.

CDR3 region: CASSQDGRPIGYTF. CDR3 coding DNA: TGCGCCAGCAGCCAAGATGGGCGGCCGATTGGCTACACCTTC. The V call is TRBV4-1, the J call TRBJ1-2; no definite D call. Germline V gives CDR1 MGHRA, CDR2 YSYEKL. The length of the CDR3 is 14 residues. V lost 0 bases, J lost 7 bases, and 12 bases lay in between.

The chain combines TRBV9 with TRBJ1-1; 8 bases match TRBD1. Trimming removed 1 base from V and 4 bases from J; junction bases left unmatched: 3. CDR1 and CDR2 from the germline V gene are SGDLS and YYNGEE. The CDR3 sequence is 14 residues long. The CDR3 nucleotides read TGTGCCAGCAGCGTACAGGGGGCGGGCACTGAAGCTTTCTTT. Protein sequence: CASSVQGAGTEAFF.

The V gene is TRBV5-5, the J gene TRBJ2-5; 7 nucleotides line up with TRBD1. The CDR3 length is 14 residues. J lost 2 bases, V lost 4 bases, and 5 bases had no gene match. The germline gives CDR1 SGHKS, CDR2 YYEKEE (reference sequence). The CDR3 region is CASSQGQLQETQYF. In DNA form, the CDR3 reads TGTGCCAGCAGCCAGGGACAGCTACAAGAGACCCAGTACTTC.

The chain employs TRBV7-2 and TRBJ1-2, with D unresolved. This CDR3 has 13 residues. CDR1 is SGHTA, CDR2 FQGNSA, per germline. The ends were cut back, 5 bases at V and 2 bases at J, with 9 bases in the middle. CDR3 protein: CASSPGKNYGYTF. Written as DNA, the CDR3 is TGTGCCAGCAGCCCGGGAAAAAACTATGGCTACACCTTC.

This chain connects TRBV29-1 to TRBJ2-5; 15 bases agree with TRBD2. Germline CDR1 and CDR2: SQVTM and ANQGSEA. There are 16 residues in the CDR3. J lost 5 bases, V lost 7 bases, and 11 bases had no gene match. CDR3: CSARGTSGGLRETQYF. DNA of the CDR3: TGCAGCGCCCGAGGGACTAGCGGGGGGCTTAGGGAGACCCAGTACTTC.

The chain employs TRBV6-6 and TRBJ1-1; D is perhaps TRBD1 (5 bases). Per the germline V gene, CDR1 is MNHNY and CDR2 is SVGAGI (reference sequence). The CDR3 has 13 residues. V was shortened by 5 bases and J by 1 base, with 8 bases between the two germline ends. This chain's CDR3 is CASSQGRNTEAFF. The CDR3 coding sequence is TGTGCCAGCAGTCAGGGAAGGAACACTGAAGCTTTCTTT.

The genes are TRBV4-2 and TRBJ2-5; TRBD2 matches at 16 bases. This CDR3 is 18 amino acids long. The trim removed 4 bases at V and 5 bases at J, leaving 10 bases unmatched. Germline CDR1 and CDR2: LGHNA and YNFKEQ. CDR3 amino acids: CASSRAGTSGGARETQYF. The CDR3 DNA follows: TGTGCCAGCAGCCGCGCCGGGACTAGCGGGGGGGCCCGGGAGACCCAGTACTTC.

This clone was detected only once. The V and J genes are TRBV28 and TRBJ1-5; tentative D call: TRBD1 (6 bases). Trimming removed 5 bases at V and 10 bases at J, with 21 bases between. The length of the CDR3 is 15 residues. The germline CDR1 and CDR2 sequences are MDHEN and SYDVKM. The CDR3 DNA sequence: TGTGCCAGCAGTCGACAGGAGCCGGTGCAAAAACCCCAGCATTTT. This gives the protein CASSRQEPVQKPQHF.

The rearrangement joins TRBV6-5 to TRBJ1-4; D uncertain. CDR3 size: 14 residues. CDR1 MNHEY and CDR2 SVGAGI come from the germline V gene. V lost 7 bases and J 2 bases, leaving 11 bases between the germline ends. The CDR3 region is CASTMDPTNEKLFF. CDR3 sequence (DNA): TGTGCCAGCACTATGGACCCCACTAATGAAAAACTGTTTTTT.

V and J are TRBV7-3 and TRBJ2-2; no clear D gene. This CDR3 region has 14 residues. The V end was cut by 5 bases, the J end by 1 base, with 8 bases between. In germline, CDR1 is SGHTA, CDR2 FQGTGA. The CDR3, as DNA: TGTGCCAGCAGCCCCGACTGGAACACCGGGGAGCTGTTTTTT. This sequence encodes CASSPDWNTGELFF.

The chain is built from TRBV11-2 and TRBJ1-2, with D perhaps TRBD1 (6 bases). This CDR3 region has 14 residues. Trimming removed 3 bases from V and 4 bases from J, with 12 bases in between. The germline V gene has CDR1 SGHAT and CDR2 FQNNGV. The CDR3 DNA follows: TGTGCCAGCAGCTTGGGGGCCAGACTCTATGGCTACACCTTC. The encoded protein is CASSLGARLYGYTF. The entire variable domain, with the rest obtained from reference TRBV11-2 and TRBJ1-2, is as follows: EAGVAQSPRYKIIEKRQSVAFWCNPISGHATLYWYQQILGQGPKLLIQFQNNGVVDDSQLPKDRFSAERLKGVDSTLKIQPAKLEDSAVYLCASSLGARLYGYTFGSGTRLTVV.

In this sample, this clone turned up once. The chain employs TRBV9 and TRBJ1-6; D is unclear. From germline, CDR1 is SGDLS and CDR2 YYNGEE. CDR3 length equals 16 residues. V shed 0 bases and J shed 7 bases, with 14 bases lying between them. CDR3 region: CASSVESTGTNSPLHF. The CDR3 region has the DNA TGTGCCAGCAGCGTAGAAAGTACTGGAACGAATTCACCCCTCCACTTT.

J is TRBJ1-2 and V is TRBV6-5; TRBD1 matches at 8 bases. V lost 5 bases and J lost 8; bases outside the gene matches: 7. CDR1 and CDR2 (germline): MNHEY, SVGAGI. CDR3 length equals 13 residues. This chain's CDR3 is CASSRTGLQGYTF. The CDR3 DNA is TGTGCCAGCAGTCGGACAGGGTTACAGGGCTACACCTTC.

This chain uses TRBV9 with TRBJ1-6, with TRBD1 matching 7 bases. Germline lookup yields CDR1 SGDLS and CDR2 YYNGEE. With V trimmed by 0 bases and J by 9 bases, 12 bases remained unmatched. The CDR3 loop spans 17 amino acids. The CDR3 sequence: CASSVGVEGAMSSPLHF. The CDR3 coding sequence is TGTGCCAGCAGCGTAGGGGTGGAGGGGGCTATGAGTTCACCCCTCCACTTT.

This clone was seen at least ten times. The rearrangement links TRBV5-4 to TRBJ1-6; 7 bases are a match to TRBD1. The CDR3 contains 16 residues. V was clipped by 3 bases and J by 9 bases; unmatched bases: 12. CDR1 is SGHNT, CDR2 YYREEE, per germline (reference sequence). This CDR3 reads CASSSSGTANSSPLHF. The CDR3 DNA sequence: TGTGCCAGCAGCTCGAGTGGGACAGCGAATAGTTCACCCCTCCACTTT.

The chain carries TRBV9 and TRBJ1-1, with 10 bases fitting TRBD1. Losses at the gene ends were 4 bases for V and 7 bases for J; bases not matched to a gene: 7. The germline V gene has CDR1 SGDLS and CDR2 YYNGEE. This CDR3 contains 14 residues. The CDR3 loop reads CASSYRDRGYEAFF. The CDR3, as DNA: TGTGCCAGCAGCTACCGGGACAGGGGATATGAAGCTTTCTTT.

The chain links TRBV7-6 to TRBJ2-5; D perhaps matches TRBD2 (5 bases). The CDR3 covers 11 residues. V gave up 4 bases and J gave up 5 bases, with 5 bases separating them. The germline V gene has CDR1 SGHVS and CDR2 FNYEAQ. The chain's CDR3 is CASSSGETQYF. CDR3 bases: TGTGCCAGCAGCTCGGGGGAGACCCAGTACTTC.

As DNA, the CDR3 is TGTGCCAGCAGTCTCGGGACTAGTCTCTACGAGCAGTACTTC. Amino acid sequence: CASSLGTSLYEQYF. The J gene is TRBJ2-7, the V gene TRBV2; 8 nucleotides match TRBD2. From germline, CDR1 is SNHLY and CDR2 FYNNEI. Unmatched junction bases numbered 6, after V lost 5 bases and J lost 3 bases. This CDR3 has 14 residues.

The chain carries TRBV7-2 and TRBJ1-5; tentatively, D is TRBD1 (5 bases). The CDR3 has 15 amino acids. Germline V gene lookup returns CDR1 SGHTA and CDR2 FQGNSA. Trimming left V 0 bases short and J 9 bases short, with 15 bases between. The CDR3, as DNA: TGTGCCAGCAGCTTAGCGACAGCGGACGCGTCGCCCCAGCATTTT. Amino acids: CASSLATADASPQHF.

This chain connects TRBV6-6 to TRBJ2-1; 9 positions agree with TRBD2. The CDR3 consists of 15 residues. Looked up from germline, CDR1 is MNHNY and CDR2 is SVGAGI (reference sequence). With 6 bases clipped from V and 4 bases from J, the junction kept 7 bases outside the gene matches. The CDR3 sequence is CASSPLAGVYNEQFF. Here the CDR3 DNA reads TGTGCCAGCAGCCCCTTAGCGGGAGTATACAATGAGCAGTTCTTC.

The count of this clone is one. This chain uses TRBV5-4 with TRBJ1-2; weak D call: TRBD1 (5 bases). Germline assignment: CDR1 SGHNT and CDR2 YYREEE (reference sequence). Deletions cut 4 bases from V and 8 bases from J, with 15 bases between. CDR3 length equals 13 residues. The CDR3 is CASSPQVFKGYTF. In DNA, the CDR3 is TGTGCCAGCAGCCCACAGGTTTTTAAGGGCTACACCTTC.

CDR3 coding DNA: TGTGCCAGCAGGGCTGGACAGGGGGCCAGTTATACGCAGTATTTT. Its translation is CASRAGQGASYTQYF. The V call is TRBV6-5, the J call TRBJ2-3, with 11 bases that match TRBD1. The junction had 9 bases not matched to a gene; V was cut back by 6 bases and J by 7 bases. This CDR3 region has 15 residues. Germline loops: CDR1 MNHEY, CDR2 SVGAGI.

V gene TRBV4-2 combines with J gene TRBJ1-2; D is undetermined. The ends were cut back, 2 bases at V and 0 bases at J, with 10 bases in the middle. The CDR3 is made up of 15 amino acids. Germline lookup yields CDR1 LGHNA and CDR2 YNFKEQ. CDR3 nucleotide sequence: TGTGCCAGCAGCCAACGGCCTGACCCTAACTATGGCTACACCTTC. As protein: CASSQRPDPNYGYTF.